The clone carrying this T cell receptor (beta chain) was counted a few times. Its antigen is as yet unknown. The sample comes from a study of T cell repertoires in cytomegalovirus infection. The overall study: The public TCR beta signatures pointed to both CMV infection and matching HLA type.

Trimming left V 4 bases short and J 0 bases short, with 10 bases between. Germline loops: CDR1 MGHRA, CDR2 YSYEKL. The length of the CDR3 is 14 residues. TCRdb used MiXCR to reprocess the reads, holding one entry per CDR3 protein. In the table there are 900,000 to 950,000 distinct CDR3 sequences, around a third of which are singletons. Overall study findings and caveats: Identification of carriers of CMV plus the relevant HLA was achieved through cumulative public TCR beta family frequency. Ex vivo responses were dominated by HLA-C-restricted CMV-specific TCR beta clonotypes.

This material consisted of cultured CD8+ T cells from PBMCs, taken from culture after CMV antigen stimulation. V gene TRBV4-1 combines with J gene TRBJ2-7; D perhaps matches TRBD1 (5 bases). The source of this sequence is a human donor in good health (CMV status not recorded). Some clones in this sample may be carry-over from other donors' samples. CDR3 sequence: CASSPTVSSYEQYV. The DNA for the CDR3 is TGCGCCAGCAGCCCGACAGTGAGCTCCTACGAGCAGTACGTC.